This passage covers 13 T cell receptor beta chains from one sample sequenced in a study of cytomegalovirus exposure and HLA in healthy donors (dated by TCRdb to 2015 to 2018). Library preparation was by the immunoSEQ multiplex PCR assay. For the multiplex PCR, a mixture combining 60 forward primers for TCR Vbeta segments and 13 reverse primers for TCR Jbeta segments was used. TCRdb took over this immuneACCESS table, retaining in-frame rearrangements with V and J assigned. Such tables are incomplete; in checked studies, under half of the missing clones stem from an unresolved V gene, and the remainder is unexplained. The sample table contains tens of thousands of clones; only one count was recorded for 81% of them. Together, the top ten hold roughly 1.2% of the sample. Sequenced: PBMCs. The receptors were gathered from a girl aged 2 to 10 in good health and CMV-seropositive.

The sample holds one count of this clone. This chain connects TRBV5-4 to TRBJ2-3, with D maybe TRBD2 (5 bases). CDR1 and CDR2 from the germline V gene are SGHNT and YYREEE (reference sequence). The CDR3 is 16 residues long. V lost 2 bases to trimming and J lost 0 bases, with 13 bases between them. The CDR3 coding sequence is TGTGCCAGCAGCTTAATCCGGGGATCTAGCACAGATACGCAGTATTTT. This gives the protein CASSLIRGSSTDTQYF.

This sequence joins TRBV19 and TRBJ1-5, with D perhaps TRBD1 (5 bases). Germline V gene sequence: CDR1 LNHDA, CDR2 SQIVND (reference sequence). The ends were cut back, 5 bases at V and 8 bases at J, with 16 bases in the middle. The CDR3 sequence is 14 residues long. The CDR3 DNA follows: TGTGCCAGTAGTCTTACCCCCGGCAGGGAGCCCCAGCATTTT. This gives the protein CASSLTPGREPQHF.

The chain couples TRBV30 to TRBJ1-4; D unclear. This CDR3 region has 12 residues. Trimming removed 5 bases from V and 7 bases from J, with 11 bases in between. Germline CDR1 GTSNPN, CDR2 SVGIG (reference sequence). CDR3 residues: CAWRVIGEKLFF. As DNA, the CDR3 is TGTGCCTGGCGGGTGATAGGTGAAAAACTGTTTTTT.

This chain uses TRBV11-3 with TRBJ2-1; 10 bases line up with TRBD2. The CDR3 runs 17 residues. Germline V gives CDR1 SGHNT, CDR2 YENEEA. V shed 5 bases, J shed 6 bases, and the junction held 13 bases outside the gene matches. The CDR3 region has the DNA TGTGCCAGCAGCCCGCGCGGGGGTCTAGCGGGAGCCAATGAGCAGTTCTTC. It yields the protein CASSPRGGLAGANEQFF.

The gene calls are TRBV30 and TRBJ1-1, with D possibly matching TRBD1 (6 bases). V shed 0 bases and J shed 4 bases, with 12 bases lying between them. Germline V lookup: CDR1 GTSNPN, CDR2 SVGIG (reference sequence). The CDR3 totals 14 residues. The CDR3 coding sequence is TGTGCCTGGAGTGTAAGGGGCAGGGGCACTGAAGCTTTCTTT. Protein: CAWSVRGRGTEAFF.

The sample holds a few counts of this clone. This chain links TRBV6-6 with TRBJ1-1, with 8 bases fitting TRBD1. Germline V lookup: CDR1 MNHNY, CDR2 SVGAGI (reference sequence). The CDR3 totals 14 residues. The V segment lost 6 bases and the J segment 2 bases; nucleotides outside the gene matches: 5. The CDR3 DNA reads as TGTGCCAGCAGCCGACAGGGGCACAACACTGAAGCTTTCTTT. Protein sequence: CASSRQGHNTEAFF.

The genes are TRBV27 and TRBJ1-1; 9 bases align to TRBD1. V trimming: 6 bases; J trimming: 4 bases; junction bases outside the gene matches: 9. Germline V gene sequence: CDR1 MNHEY, CDR2 SMNVEV (reference sequence). This CDR3 region has 15 residues. The CDR3 region has the DNA TGTGCCAGCAGCTGGACAGGGGAAGGAATCACTGAAGCTTTCTTT. It codes for CASSWTGEGITEAFF.

CDR3 sequence: CASSRDSEAFF. The CDR3 nucleotides read TGTGCCAGCAGCAGGGACAGTGAAGCTTTCTTT. V usage is TRBV7-9 and J usage is TRBJ1-1; TRBD1 matches 7 bases. In germline, CDR1 is SEHNR, CDR2 FQNEAQ (reference sequence). With 5 bases clipped from V and 7 bases from J, the junction kept 1 base outside the gene matches. This CDR3 spans 11 amino acids.

The chain combines TRBV25-1 with TRBJ1-4; D gene unclear. Deletions cut 6 bases from V and 7 bases from J, with 18 bases between. Looked up from germline, CDR1 is MGHDK and CDR2 is SYGVNS. The CDR3 is 15 amino acids. CDR3 region: CASSLSGVRGEKLFF. The CDR3, as DNA: TGTGCCAGCAGCCTCTCAGGTGTCCGGGGTGAAAAACTGTTTTTT.

The genes are TRBV9 and TRBJ2-3; tentative D call: TRBD2 (5 bases). V lost 2 bases, J lost 8 bases, and 9 bases lay in between. This CDR3 comprises 12 residues. The germline V gene encodes CDR1 SGDLS and CDR2 YYNGEE. CDR3 in amino acids: CASSVGESTQYF. The CDR3 nucleotides are TGTGCCAGCAGCGTCGGGGAGAGTACGCAGTATTTT.

The chain couples TRBV2 to TRBJ1-1; no definite D call. Germline V gives CDR1 SNHLY, CDR2 FYNNEI. This CDR3 spans 12 amino acids. Trimming cost V 0 bases and J 7 bases, with 6 bases left between them. The CDR3 DNA reads TGTGCCAGCAGTGAAGCCCGGGTTGAAGCTTTCTTT. This sequence encodes CASSEARVEAFF. Filled out from reference TRBV2 and TRBJ1-1, the complete variable domain reads EPEVTQTPSHQVTQMGQEVILRCVPISNHLYFYWYRQILGQKVEFLVSFYNNEISEKSEIFDDQFSVERPDGSNFTLKIRSTKLEDSAMYFCASSEARVEAFFGQGTRLTVV.

The V gene is TRBV28, the J gene TRBJ2-7, with 7 bases that match TRBD1. This CDR3 is 14 amino acids long. Trimming cost V 9 bases and J 2 bases; bases outside gene matches: 10. CDR1 is MDHEN, CDR2 SYDVKM, per germline. Here the CDR3 reads CARWRAGGAYEQYF. The CDR3 DNA reads as TGTGCCAGATGGCGGGCAGGGGGAGCCTACGAGCAGTACTTC.

The chain employs TRBV2 and TRBJ1-5; maybe TRBD1 (6 bases). Germline CDR1 reads SNHLY; CDR2 reads FYNNEI. The CDR3 has 17 residues. V lost 2 bases and J 3 bases, leaving 17 bases between the germline ends. This chain's CDR3 is CASSESPGALLNQPQHF. CDR3 nucleotide sequence: TGTGCCAGCAGTGAAAGTCCAGGGGCCCTACTCAATCAGCCCCAGCATTTT.